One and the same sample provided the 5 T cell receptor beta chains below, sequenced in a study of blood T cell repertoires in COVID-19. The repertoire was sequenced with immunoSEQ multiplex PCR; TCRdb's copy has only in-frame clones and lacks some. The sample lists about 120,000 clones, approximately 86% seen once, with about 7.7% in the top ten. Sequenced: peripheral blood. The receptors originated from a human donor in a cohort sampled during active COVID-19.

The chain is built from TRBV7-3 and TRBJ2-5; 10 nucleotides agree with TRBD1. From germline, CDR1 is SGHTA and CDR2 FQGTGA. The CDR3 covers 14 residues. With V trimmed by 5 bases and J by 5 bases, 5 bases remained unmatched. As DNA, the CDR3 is TGTGCCAGCAGCCCGGGGGGACAGGGGGAGACCCAGTACTTC. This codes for CASSPGGQGETQYF.

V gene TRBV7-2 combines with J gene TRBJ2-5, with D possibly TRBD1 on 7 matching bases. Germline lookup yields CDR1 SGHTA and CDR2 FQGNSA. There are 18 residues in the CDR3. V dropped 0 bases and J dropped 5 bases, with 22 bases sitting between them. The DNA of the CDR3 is TGTGCCAGCAGCTTAGCCCCAGGGGGGCCTGCCGGTTGGGAGACCCAGTACTTC. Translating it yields CASSLAPGGPAGWETQYF.

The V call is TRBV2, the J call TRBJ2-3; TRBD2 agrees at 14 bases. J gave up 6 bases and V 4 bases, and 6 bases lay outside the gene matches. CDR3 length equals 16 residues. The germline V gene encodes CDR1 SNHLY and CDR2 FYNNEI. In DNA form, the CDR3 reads TGTGCCAGCAGTGGTTCGACTAGCGGGAGGGCGGATACGCAGTATTTT. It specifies CASSGSTSGRADTQYF.

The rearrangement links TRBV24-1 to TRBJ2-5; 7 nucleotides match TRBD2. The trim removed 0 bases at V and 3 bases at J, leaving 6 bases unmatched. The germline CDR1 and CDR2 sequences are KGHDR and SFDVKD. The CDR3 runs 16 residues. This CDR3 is CATSDLGAGAEETQYF. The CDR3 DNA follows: TGTGCCACCAGTGATTTGGGGGCGGGAGCTGAAGAGACCCAGTACTTC.

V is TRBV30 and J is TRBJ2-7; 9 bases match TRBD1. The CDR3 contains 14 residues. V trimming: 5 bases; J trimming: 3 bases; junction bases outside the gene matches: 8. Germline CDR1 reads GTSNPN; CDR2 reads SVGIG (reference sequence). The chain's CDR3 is CAWSLGTGLYEQYF. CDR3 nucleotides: TGTGCCTGGTCCCTGGGGACAGGGCTCTACGAGCAGTACTTC.